These 32 T cell receptor beta chains share one sample of origin, sequenced in a study of beta chain features in type 1 diabetes (dated by TCRdb to the late 2010s). Receptors were amplified or captured by the immunoSEQ multiplex PCR assay. The High Capacity cDNA Reverse Transcription Kit was used to reverse transcribe all of the isolated RNA, meaning that expressed TCRB transcripts were what got sequenced. The table comes from immuneACCESS by way of TCRdb, which keeps in-frame sequences with V and J called. Part of the clones is missing from these tables; in studies checked, under half for an unresolved V gene and the rest for unknown reasons. This sample holds more than 130,000 clones; 6.9% were observed only once. The ten biggest clones cover 1.1% to 1.5% of the sample. The sample was central memory CD4+ T cells from blood. Source of these receptors: a woman between 25 and 40 years old in good health.

This clone turned up a few times. The rearrangement joins TRBV2 to TRBJ2-7; TRBD1 aligns across 9 bases. Trimming at V came to 7 bases and at J to 5 bases, leaving 9 bases not matched to a gene. This CDR3 has 14 amino acids. The germline V gene encodes CDR1 SNHLY and CDR2 FYNNEI. This chain's CDR3 is CASMGTGLNDEQYF. CDR3 coding DNA: TGTGCCAGCATGGGGACAGGGTTAAACGACGAGCAGTACTTC.

There are a few counts of this clone. Written as DNA, the CDR3 is TGTGCCAGCAGCTTAGCGACAGATACGCAGTATTTT. Amino acid sequence: CASSLATDTQYF. This sequence joins TRBV11-3 and TRBJ2-3; D remains unclear. V lost 1 base and J lost 3, with 2 bases in between. The germline CDR1 and CDR2 sequences are SGHNT and YENEEA. The CDR3 is 12 amino acids.

The rearrangement joins TRBV7-8 to TRBJ2-7; the D gene is possibly TRBD1 (6 bases). The CDR3 length is 12 residues. Trimming took 3 bases from V and 6 from J, leaving 9 bases between them. Germline V gene data show CDR1 as SGHVS and CDR2 as FQNEAQ. CDR3 DNA sequence: TGTGCCAGCAGCTTGGGGGCGACCGAGCAGTACTTC. Protein sequence: CASSLGATEQYF.

This clone was counted only a few times. The CDR3 loop is CASSLGDRGRAQYF. The CDR3 region has the DNA TGTGCCAGCAGCCTGGGGGACAGGGGGCGAGCCCAGTACTTC. This rearrangement joins TRBV4-2 to TRBJ2-5; 12 nucleotides line up with TRBD1. Germline V lookup: CDR1 LGHNA, CDR2 YNFKEQ. This CDR3 contains 14 residues. The V segment lost 4 bases and the J segment 9 bases; nucleotides outside the gene matches: 6.

There are a few counts of this clone. The genes are TRBV30 and TRBJ2-5, with a weak D call TRBD1 (6 bases). The DNA end favors TRBJ2-7, so the J call may be wrong. Germline values: CDR1 GTSNPN, CDR2 SVGIG (reference sequence). This CDR3 has 13 amino acids. DNA of the CDR3: TGTGCTGACAACCCTCAGGGGACGGTCGAGCAGTACTTC. Its translation: CADNPQGTVEQYF.

This clone occurred many times. The chain has TRBV7-2 and TRBJ1-2; D may be TRBD1 (5 bases). The CDR3 is 15 residues long. V lost 2 bases and J 0 bases, leaving 10 bases between the germline ends. Per the germline V gene, CDR1 is SGHTA and CDR2 is FQGNSA. The CDR3 nucleotides read TGTGCCAGCAGCTTATGGGGCGGAGCTAACTATGGCTACACCTTC. Translating gives CASSLWGGANYGYTF.

The chain links TRBV28 to TRBJ2-5; 7 positions agree with TRBD1. The CDR3 consists of 16 residues. The V gene end was trimmed by 3 bases and the J gene end by 1 base; junction bases not matched to a gene: 8. Germline lookup yields CDR1 MDHEN and CDR2 SYDVKM. CDR3 DNA sequence: TGTGCCAGCAGTTTCGGACAGGCCATTGTCCAAGAGACCCAGTACTTC. This gives the protein CASSFGQAIVQETQYF.

The chain uses TRBV15 and TRBJ1-5; possible D gene TRBD1, 5 bases. CDR1 is LNHNV and CDR2 is YYDKDF in the germline V gene (reference sequence). Trimming stripped 6 bases from V and 2 bases from J, with 14 bases between. The CDR3 spans 15 residues. CDR3 sequence (DNA): TGTGCCACCAGGGGGCTAGAAGGGGGCAATCAGCCCCAGCATTTT. Residues: CATRGLEGGNQPQHF.

This clone turned up a few times. J is TRBJ2-3 and V is TRBV23-1; 8 bases agree with TRBD1. TRBV23-1 has ORF status, its function being uncertain. V shed 2 bases and J 4 bases; nucleotides not matched to a gene: 8. The CDR3 has 16 residues. The CDR3 DNA reads TGCGCCAGCAGTCAAGAGGACAGGGTAGGAGCAGATACGCAGTATTTT. It specifies CASSQEDRVGADTQYF.

The rearrangement links TRBV7-9 to TRBJ1-5; D may be TRBD1 (6 bases). Germline CDR1 reads SEHNR; CDR2 reads FQNEAQ (reference sequence). The germline V and J ends were trimmed by 4 bases and 2 bases, with 12 bases remaining between them. The CDR3 runs to 15 residues. CDR3 in DNA: TGTGCCAGCAGCTGGGGGCCGGCTCGCAATCAGCCCCAGCATTTT. It yields the protein CASSWGPARNQPQHF. Drawing the rest from reference TRBV7-9 and TRBJ1-5, the complete variable domain is DTGVSQNPRHKITKRGQNVTFRCDPISEHNRLYWYRQTLGQGPEFLTYFQNEAQLEKSRLLSDRFSAERPKGSFSTLEIQRTEQGDSAMYLCASSWGPARNQPQHFGDGTRLSIL.

This chain connects TRBV30 to TRBJ2-7; 8 nucleotides line up with TRBD1. Germline-derived CDR1 and CDR2 are GTSNPN and SVGIG (reference sequence). Unmatched junction bases numbered 9, after V lost 0 bases and J lost 5 bases. The CDR3 runs 15 residues. CDR3 DNA: TGTGCCTGGAGTGTACGGGCAGGGGGCCTGAACGAGCAGTACTTC. This gives the protein CAWSVRAGGLNEQYF.

The rearrangement joins TRBV6-6 to TRBJ2-3; TRBD1 is a possible D gene (6 bases). The CDR3 is 14 amino acids. V lost 6 bases and J 2 bases, leaving 12 bases between the germline ends. Per the germline V gene, CDR1 is MNHNY and CDR2 is SVGAGI (reference sequence). In DNA form, the CDR3 reads TGTGCCAGCAGCCAGACAGGTCTCACAGATACGCAGTATTTT. It codes for CASSQTGLTDTQYF.

The chain employs TRBV7-3 and TRBJ2-7, with a possible D match to TRBD2 (6 bases). Trimming cost V 1 base and J 3 bases, with 16 bases left between them. Germline assignment: CDR1 SGHTA and CDR2 FQGTGA. This CDR3 contains 16 residues. CDR3 region: CASSLMGRGRGYEQYF. CDR3 bases: TGTGCCAGCAGCTTAATGGGTCGGGGGAGAGGCTACGAGCAGTACTTC.

The V call is TRBV30, the J call TRBJ2-2; possible D gene TRBD1, 6 bases. The CDR3 sequence is 15 residues long. CDR1 is GTSNPN and CDR2 is SVGIG in the germline V gene (reference sequence). V gave up 5 bases and J gave up 4 bases, with 17 bases separating them. CDR3 DNA sequence: TGTGCCTGGGCTACCTTGGGGGCTAGCACCGGGGAGCTGTTTTTT. Translation: CAWATLGASTGELFF.

This clone showed up just a few times. The gene calls are TRBV7-9 and TRBJ2-2; 9 nucleotides align to TRBD2. CDR1 is SEHNR and CDR2 is FQNEAQ in the germline V gene (reference sequence). This CDR3 has 16 residues. The V gene end was trimmed by 4 bases and the J gene end by 2 bases; junction bases not matched to a gene: 5. The chain's CDR3 is CASSSGLAENTGELFF. The CDR3, as DNA: TGTGCCAGCAGCTCGGGACTAGCTGAAAACACCGGGGAGCTGTTTTTT.

The V and J genes are TRBV11-2 and TRBJ2-7; 10 bases map to TRBD2. The CDR3 contains 14 residues. Germline V gene sequence: CDR1 SGHAT, CDR2 FQNNGV. The V and J ends lost 6 bases and 2 bases, in that order; junction bases with no gene match: 4. The CDR3 DNA is TGTGCCAGCAGACTAGCGGGGATAACCTACGAGCAGTACTTC. Translating gives CASRLAGITYEQYF. Full variable domain (rest looked up from reference TRBV11-2 and TRBJ2-7): EAGVAQSPRYKIIEKRQSVAFWCNPISGHATLYWYQQILGQGPKLLIQFQNNGVVDDSQLPKDRFSAERLKGVDSTLKIQPAKLEDSAVYLCASRLAGITYEQYFGPGTRLTVT.

This rearrangement joins TRBV6-1 to TRBJ2-5; maybe TRBD1 (6 bases). The germline V gene has CDR1 MNHNS and CDR2 SASEGT. V gave up 0 bases and J gave up 4 bases, with 9 bases separating them. This CDR3 comprises 14 residues. CDR3 in DNA: TGTGCCAGCAGTGAAGCTAGGGGGTCAGAGACCCAGTACTTC. Translation: CASSEARGSETQYF.

This clone appeared a few times. The V gene is TRBV6-6, the J gene TRBJ1-2; 10 bases match TRBD1. The V segment lost 8 bases and the J segment 8 bases; nucleotides outside the gene matches: 8. Germline CDR1 MNHNY, CDR2 SVGAGI (reference sequence). CDR3 length: 13 amino acids. CDR3 sequence reads: CASETGGLGGYTF. The CDR3 DNA sequence: TGTGCCAGCGAGACAGGGGGCCTCGGGGGCTACACCTTC.

This clone was detected only a few times. The chain combines TRBV6-5 with TRBJ2-1; perhaps TRBD2 as D (6 bases). V was shortened by 5 bases and J by 0 bases, with 11 bases between the two germline ends. The CDR3 is 15 amino acids. CDR1 MNHEY and CDR2 SVGAGI come from the germline V gene. CDR3 bases: TGTGCCAGCAGTACACAGCGGGCCTCCTACAATGAGCAGTTCTTC. This codes for CASSTQRASYNEQFF.

This clone appeared a few times. The chain joins TRBV7-2 to TRBJ2-4, with TRBD1 matching over 7 bases. V trimming: 6 bases; J trimming: 8 bases; junction bases outside the gene matches: 19. This CDR3 spans 17 amino acids. Per the germline V gene, CDR1 is SGHTA and CDR2 is FQGNSA. The DNA of the CDR3 is TGTGCCAGCAGTGAGGACAGGCCTATTACGACAAGGGACATTCAGTACTTC. Protein sequence: CASSEDRPITTRDIQYF.

Many counts were recorded for this clone. As DNA, the CDR3 is TGCGCCAGCAGCTTAAACCTTCAGGGCACTGAAGCTTTCTTT. This translates into CASSLNLQGTEAFF. This chain connects TRBV5-1 to TRBJ1-1; a weak D match, TRBD1 (5 bases). The germline gives CDR1 SGHRS, CDR2 YFSETQ. There are 14 residues in the CDR3. V lost 2 bases, J lost 4 bases, and 12 bases lay in between.

V and J are TRBV7-9 and TRBJ2-5, with D tentatively TRBD2 (7 bases). The J call may be wrong; the DNA end is better matched by TRBJ2-7. Germline-derived CDR1 and CDR2 are SEHNR and FQNEAQ (reference sequence). The CDR3 contains 17 residues. This chain's CDR3 is CASSLGVGGANNYEQYF. The CDR3 bases are TGTGCCAGCAGCTTAGGAGTAGGGGGGGCCAATAACTACGAGCAGTACTTC.

The chain recombines TRBV6-5 with TRBJ2-7; D not resolved. Germline V gene lookup returns CDR1 MNHEY and CDR2 SVGAGI. The CDR3 totals 15 residues. The ends were cut back, 0 bases at V and 0 bases at J, with 9 bases in the middle. The CDR3 is CASSYSVQPSYEQYF. For the CDR3, the DNA is TGTGCCAGCAGTTACTCAGTACAGCCCTCCTACGAGCAGTACTTC.

This clone occurred a few times. This sequence joins TRBV5-1 and TRBJ1-5; 8 bases agree with TRBD1. The ends lost 4 bases at V and 5 bases at J; junction bases unmatched: 8. CDR3 length equals 15 residues. Germline V gene lookup returns CDR1 SGHRS and CDR2 YFSETQ. The CDR3 DNA is TGCGCCAGCAGCGCATCCGGACAGGGCCATCAGCCCCAGCATTTT. Protein product: CASSASGQGHQPQHF. The whole variable domain, remainder taken from reference TRBV5-1 and TRBJ1-5, is KAGVTQTPRYLIKTRGQQVTLSCSPISGHRSVSWYQQTPGQGLQFLFEYFSETQRNKGNFPGRFSGRQFSNSRSEMNVSTLELGDSALYLCASSASGQGHQPQHFGDGTRLSIL.

This clone was counted between two and nine times. The chain combines TRBV28 with TRBJ2-3; maybe TRBD1 (7 bases). CDR1 and CDR2 from the germline V gene are MDHEN and SYDVKM. The CDR3 spans 15 residues. Trimming stripped 3 bases from V and 4 bases from J, with 14 bases between. The CDR3, as DNA: TGTGCCAGCAGTTTTGTGGGCAGGGGGGCAGATACGCAGTATTTT. Its protein product is CASSFVGRGADTQYF.

This clone has a count of ten or more. The chain couples TRBV30 to TRBJ2-7; 10 positions match TRBD2. The V gene end was trimmed by 1 base and the J gene end by 5 bases; junction bases not matched to a gene: 8. Germline CDR1 is GTSNPN and CDR2 is SVGIG (reference sequence). There are 15 residues in the CDR3. The DNA of the CDR3 is TGTGCCTGGAGTGGGGGACTAGCGTTCGGGAACGAGCAGTACTTC. Protein: CAWSGGLAFGNEQYF.

J is TRBJ2-5 and V is TRBV9; D possibly corresponds to TRBD1 (6 bases). The CDR3 runs 16 residues. Looked up from germline, CDR1 is SGDLS and CDR2 is YYNGEE. V was clipped by 0 bases and J by 5 bases, with 17 bases between them. CDR3 amino acids: CASSVATGQGGETQYF. The CDR3 DNA sequence: TGTGCCAGCAGCGTAGCTACAGGGCAGGGCGGGGAGACCCAGTACTTC.

The V call is TRBV6-1, the J call TRBJ2-5; a weak D match, TRBD1 (6 bases). Germline-derived CDR1 and CDR2 are MNHNS and SASEGT. Trimming left V 4 bases short and J 5 bases short, with 14 bases between. The CDR3 has 14 amino acids. CDR3 protein: CASSAQQGGETQYF. CDR3 bases: TGTGCCAGCAGTGCTCAACAGGGTGGGGAGACCCAGTACTTC.

This clone appeared a few times. The chain has TRBV2 and TRBJ2-7; tentative D call: TRBD2 (6 bases). The ends were cut back, 6 bases at V and 6 bases at J, with 18 bases in the middle. Germline CDR1 SNHLY, CDR2 FYNNEI. This CDR3 spans 14 amino acids. The CDR3: CASSPRTGVSEQYF. The CDR3 nucleotides are TGTGCCAGCAGCCCCAGGACGGGAGTCTCCGAGCAGTACTTC. The whole variable domain, remainder taken from reference TRBV2 and TRBJ2-7, is EPEVTQTPSHQVTQMGQEVILRCVPISNHLYFYWYRQILGQKVEFLVSFYNNEISEKSEIFDDQFSVERPDGSNFTLKIRSTKLEDSAMYFCASSPRTGVSEQYFGPGTRLTVT.

In its sample, this clone was seen many times. The chain joins TRBV28 to TRBJ2-2; TRBD2 aligns across 7 bases. Trimming took 5 bases from V and 5 from J; bases not matched to a gene: 5. The CDR3 contains 14 residues. From germline, CDR1 is MDHEN and CDR2 SYDVKM. Here the CDR3 reads CASSAAGTTGELFF. DNA for the CDR3: TGTGCCAGCAGTGCAGCGGGAACGACCGGGGAGCTGTTTTTT.

This clone has more than one count but fewer than ten. CDR3 nucleotide sequence: TGTGCCAGCAGCATACGTATAGCGGGGAACACTGAAGCTTTCTTT. Its protein product is CASSIRIAGNTEAFF. V gene TRBV7-9 combines with J gene TRBJ1-1; D gene ambiguous. Germline V gene lookup returns CDR1 SEHNR and CDR2 FQNEAQ (reference sequence). The CDR3 is 15 amino acids. With 5 bases removed from V and 1 base from J, the gap between germline ends came to 14 bases. The complete variable domain, with remaining parts taken from reference TRBV7-9 and TRBJ1-1, reads DTGVSQNPRHKITKRGQNVTFRCDPISEHNRLYWYRQTLGQGPEFLTYFQNEAQLEKSRLLSDRFSAERPKGSFSTLEIQRTEQGDSAMYLCASSIRIAGNTEAFFGQGTRLTVV.

The sample holds many counts of this clone. This chain uses TRBV10-3 with TRBJ2-1, with D possibly matching TRBD1 (6 bases). Germline CDR1 ENHRY, CDR2 SYGVKD. CDR3 length: 11 amino acids. V gave up 8 bases and J gave up 7 bases, with 9 bases separating them. The CDR3 DNA is TGTGCCATCGGGGGCCGTAATGAGCAGTTCTTC. The encoded protein is CAIGGRNEQFF.